The T cell receptor beta chain described here comes from a study of blood T cell repertoires in COVID-19 (dated by TCRdb to about 2020). Notes on the research overall: The collaborator samples originated in the United States, Italy and Spain and spanned the acute and convalescent phases of COVID-19. The material from the prospective study consisted of cDNA or gDNA derived from T cells, B-cell-depleted T cells, or PBMCs. Subjects who had been exposed to COVID-19, were actively infected with it, or had recovered from it provided the deeply sampled blood TCRbeta repertoires that made up the dataset. The repertoires were released in a freely available public database intended as a resource for research on the immune response to SARS-CoV-2. Samples came from the ongoing ImmuneRACE study (first 160 participants) plus 1,254 subjects from 6 global collaborators. The sample metadata nearly always contained a de-identified subject ID, COVID-19 status, age in years and sex. Where HLA class I and class II types were available, the types were taken from metadata supplied by the sample provider, not from assay-based typing.

The immunoSEQ Assay, a bias-controlled multiplex PCR, was used to amplify TCRbeta CDR3 regions from genomic DNA. The original pipeline was this. Within the assay, amplification of reference gene primers was used to estimate how many nucleated cells each sample contained. To quantify the absolute abundance of each unique TCRbeta CDR3 rearrangement, sequence reads were collapsed and filtered. Productive Simpson clonality was computed per sample as the square root of Simpson's diversity index over productive rearrangements. The table comes from immuneACCESS by way of TCRdb, which keeps in-frame sequences with V and J called. Part of the clones is missing from these tables; in studies checked, under half for an unresolved V gene and the rest for unknown reasons. V, J and clone size are taken as reported in that table, and D and trimming were inferred from the DNA itself. This sample has about 120,000 clones in its table, and roughly 87% of those were observed once. The top ten hold more than 20% of the sample.

Including the terminal cysteine and phenylalanine, the CDR3 comprises 16 residues. Left in the record is the CDR3 DNA by itself, 48 bases read in frame from the first base. The germline V gene encodes CDR1 LNHDA and CDR2 SQIVND (reference sequence). V and J are trimmed by 5 bases and 3 bases, and the gene matches miss 8 bases of the junction. Broad study findings and their caveats: The quantity of clinical and demographic metadata differed by source and by participant and was supplied without curation.

Each collaborating institution followed its own protocols to collect whole blood in K2EDTA tubes. Collaborator samples were shipped for TCRbeta analysis as frozen whole blood, isolated PBMCs, or DNA extracted from either sample type. Worth noting for this clone: It lacks a known antigen. The sample holds no much larger clone one base away, and base qualities are not on file.

Sequenced material: peripheral blood. The receptor was isolated from an elderly woman with acute or convalescent COVID-19. This chain joins TRBV19 to TRBJ1-5, and 9 junctional nucleotides match TRBD1. The DNA is as follows: TGTGCCAGTAGTGCCTACGACAGGGGGGACAATCAGCCCCAGCATTTT. This is translated as CASSAYDRGDNQPQHF.